This TCR beta chain is from a study of CD8 T cells in ankylosing spondylitis. Whole-study results and caveats: Clones linked to disease were reported to show significant enrichment in matched ankylosing spondylitis synovial fluid. CD8+ cells made up the disease-linked clones, which were relatively rare in peripheral blood. About 8 highly homologous variants made up a TCR beta motif, and this motif appeared characteristic of ankylosing spondylitis blood.

Quantitative 5'-RACE was performed with molecular barcodes, and it yielded the TCR beta libraries. Each CDR3 protein is one row after TCRdb ran MiXCR on the 5' RACE reads. Of approximately 210,000 distinct CDR3 sequences listed, roughly 13% are singletons. As for this clonotype: Its antigen is unidentified.

CDR1 and CDR2 (germline): SGHTA, FQGNSA. The V end lost 5 bases, the J end lost 3 bases, and 10 bases lay between the germline ends. The CDR3 covers 14 residues. The sample taken for sequencing was blood, either unsorted or a sorted T cell fraction (not recorded which). The TCR sequence derives from a male donor with ankylosing spondylitis or in good health (not recorded which). The chain employs TRBV7-2 and TRBJ1-4; possibly TRBD1 for D (5 bases). For the CDR3, the DNA is TGTGCCAGCAGCGGGGGGATAGCTAATGAAAAACTGTTTTTT. Its protein is CASSGGIANEKLFF.